The 26 T cell receptor beta chains given below trace back to one sample, sequenced in a study of radiotherapy plus CTLA-4 blockade in lung cancer. Some clones are missing from TCRdb's copy, which holds only in-frame ones; the method was immunoSEQ multiplex PCR. The sample shows roughly 97,000 clones, about four fifths of them seen only once. The source was peripheral blood, collected from a patient treated with radiotherapy plus ipilimumab. The receptor source for this set is a human donor with non-small cell lung cancer who had a partial response to radiotherapy plus ipilimumab. Some clones in this sample may be carry-over from other donors' samples.

This clone was seen a few times. The CDR3 is CASSQDPAGGYNEQFF. As DNA, the CDR3 is TGCGCCAGCAGCCAAGATCCAGCGGGGGGGTACAATGAGCAGTTCTTC. The genes are TRBV4-3 and TRBJ2-1; 10 bases map to TRBD2. The CDR3 sequence is 16 residues long. With 0 bases clipped from V and 4 bases from J, the junction kept 3 bases outside the gene matches. Germline CDR1 reads LGHNA; CDR2 reads YSLEER.

The chain couples TRBV11-3 to TRBJ1-2; no firm D call. Germline V lookup: CDR1 SGHNT, CDR2 YENEEA. V shed 5 bases and J shed 4 bases, with 11 bases lying between them. The CDR3 runs 13 residues. CDR3 region: CASSLGRGYGYTF. The CDR3 DNA follows: TGTGCCAGCAGCCTCGGACGGGGCTATGGCTACACCTTC.

The gene calls are TRBV28 and TRBJ1-3; perhaps TRBD1 as D (5 bases). The CDR3 sequence is 14 residues long. V was trimmed by 1 base and J by 2 bases, leaving 6 bases between them. From germline, CDR1 is MDHEN and CDR2 SYDVKM. CDR3 sequence reads: CASSLLGAGNTIYF. In nucleotides, the CDR3 is TGTGCCAGCAGTTTATTAGGGGCTGGAAACACCATATATTTT.

This sequence joins TRBV11-2 and TRBJ1-2; TRBD1 is a possible D gene (5 bases). V lost 4 bases, J lost 5 bases, and 14 bases lay in between. Germline V gene lookup returns CDR1 SGHAT and CDR2 FQNNGV. This CDR3 is 14 amino acids long. CDR3 loop: CASSYARAAYGYTF. CDR3 DNA sequence: TGTGCCAGCAGCTACGCCAGGGCCGCTTATGGCTACACCTTC.

The rearrangement uses TRBV4-3 and TRBJ1-1; a weak D match, TRBD1 (6 bases). Germline V lookup: CDR1 LGHNA, CDR2 YSLEER. With 4 bases removed from V and 4 bases from J, the gap between germline ends came to 16 bases. This CDR3 is 15 amino acids long. CDR3 loop: CASSRLDRSGTEAFF. The DNA of the CDR3 is TGCGCCAGCAGCCGATTAGACAGGTCTGGCACTGAAGCTTTCTTT.

The V gene is TRBV7-2, the J gene TRBJ2-5, with 11 bases matching TRBD2. CDR3 length: 18 amino acids. Trimming removed 0 bases from V and 1 base from J; junction bases left unmatched: 7. Germline CDR1 and CDR2: SGHTA and FQGNSA. The CDR3, as DNA: TGTGCCAGCAGCTTAGCGCTAGTAGCGGGGGGGCCCCAAGAGACCCAGTACTTC. Its protein is CASSLALVAGGPQETQYF.

The V call is TRBV14, the J call TRBJ2-5, with D perhaps TRBD1 (6 bases). Germline V gene data show CDR1 as SGHDN and CDR2 as FVKESK. The CDR3 totals 12 residues. The ends were cut back, 1 base at V and 7 bases at J, with 7 bases in the middle. CDR3 loop: CASSQVGGTQYF. CDR3 nucleotides: TGTGCCAGCAGCCAAGTAGGGGGGACCCAGTACTTC.

This sequence joins TRBV6-1 and TRBJ2-5, with D perhaps TRBD1 (6 bases). Deletions cut 2 bases from V and 2 bases from J, with 15 bases between. The germline V gene has CDR1 MNHNS and CDR2 SASEGT. CDR3 length: 16 residues. This CDR3 is CASSEPYRAGQETQYF. The DNA for the CDR3 is TGTGCCAGCAGTGAACCGTACAGGGCTGGGCAAGAGACCCAGTACTTC.

J is TRBJ1-5 and V is TRBV10-3; TRBD1 matches at 7 bases. This CDR3 is 13 amino acids long. Germline CDR1 reads ENHRY; CDR2 reads SYGVKD. The V and J ends lost 4 bases and 7 bases, in that order; junction bases with no gene match: 4. CDR3: CAISGQGGQPQHF. CDR3 sequence (DNA): TGTGCCATCAGTGGACAGGGAGGACAGCCCCAGCATTTT.

This chain uses TRBV2 with TRBJ2-5; 9 nucleotides match TRBD1. The DNA end is more similar to TRBJ2-7, so the J call may be wrong. CDR1 and CDR2 (germline): SNHLY, FYNNEI. The CDR3 length is 14 residues. In DNA, the CDR3 is TGTGCCAGCGGTCAGGACAGGGGCTTGGGCGAGCAGTACTTC. It is translated as CASGQDRGLGEQYF.

The chain combines TRBV28 with TRBJ1-5; D may be TRBD1 (6 bases). CDR1 and CDR2 (germline): MDHEN, SYDVKM. CDR3 length equals 19 residues. V dropped 0 bases and J dropped 0 bases, with 18 bases sitting between them. CDR3: CASSLWWGPGDYSNQPQHF. The DNA for the CDR3 is TGTGCCAGCAGTTTATGGTGGGGGCCTGGCGACTATAGCAATCAGCCCCAGCATTTT.

The chain uses TRBV7-2 and TRBJ2-3, with D uncertain. V was cut by 0 bases and J by 4 bases, with 11 bases left in between. Germline CDR1 SGHTA, CDR2 FQGNSA. The CDR3 is 15 amino acids. DNA for the CDR3: TGTGCCAGCAGCTTAGCGTCTAGTCCCGCAGATACGCAGTATTTT. Residues: CASSLASSPADTQYF.

The chain joins TRBV2 to TRBJ2-1, with TRBD1 as a possible D gene (5 bases). Germline V gives CDR1 SNHLY, CDR2 FYNNEI. This CDR3 comprises 14 residues. V was cut by 6 bases and J by 0 bases, with 9 bases left in between. This chain's CDR3 is CASSSTGSYNEQFF. The CDR3 nucleotides are TGTGCCAGCAGCTCTACAGGCTCCTACAATGAGCAGTTCTTC.

The chain recombines TRBV28 with TRBJ2-2; possible D gene TRBD1, 6 bases. The CDR3 is made up of 13 amino acids. Deletions cut 10 bases from V and 1 base from J, with 10 bases between. From germline, CDR1 is MDHEN and CDR2 SYDVKM. CDR3 sequence reads: CATGTLNTGELFF. The CDR3 DNA follows: TGTGCCACCGGGACACTGAACACCGGGGAGCTGTTTTTT.

The chain carries TRBV28 and TRBJ1-2; D call uncertain. There are 15 residues in the CDR3. Germline assignment: CDR1 MDHEN and CDR2 SYDVKM. V was pared by 7 bases and J by 7 bases, with 22 bases between. The CDR3 sequence: CASTPVPRNRGGYTF. DNA of the CDR3: TGTGCCAGCACCCCCGTCCCCAGAAACCGGGGTGGCTACACCTTC.

The genes are TRBV5-4 and TRBJ1-4, with D possibly TRBD1 on 5 matching bases. This CDR3 has 15 amino acids. Germline CDR1 is SGHNT and CDR2 is YYREEE (reference sequence). The V gene lost 4 bases and the J gene lost 0 bases, with 10 bases spanning the gap. The DNA for the CDR3 is TGTGCCAGCAGCGACCAGGGTGCAACTAATGAAAAACTGTTTTTT. Translation gives CASSDQGATNEKLFF.

This chain links TRBV5-6 with TRBJ2-7, with D hard to call. Germline CDR1 is SGHDT and CDR2 is YYEEEE. This CDR3 spans 13 amino acids. Trimming pared 4 bases from V and 0 bases from J, leaving 8 bases between. CDR3 bases: TGTGCCAGCAGCGTAGAGAGCTCCTACGAGCAGTACTTC. Amino acids: CASSVESSYEQYF.

The chain combines TRBV20-1 with TRBJ1-1; D remains unclear. This CDR3 contains 11 residues. Looked up from germline, CDR1 is DFQATT and CDR2 is SNEGSKA (reference sequence). CDR3 loop: CTPYLDTEAFF. DNA of the CDR3: TGCACCCCCTACTTAGACACTGAAGCTTTCTTT.

The V and J genes are TRBV27 and TRBJ2-6, with D uncertain. The V gene's germline CDR1 is MNHEY and CDR2 SMNVEV (reference sequence). The CDR3 consists of 13 residues. V was cut by 8 bases and J by 5 bases, with 10 bases left in between. The CDR3 DNA sequence: TGTGCCAGCGGGCCCCCAAGGGCCAACGTCCTGACTTTC. Translating gives CASGPPRANVLTF.

For the CDR3, the DNA is TGCAGCGTCCAGTCAGACAGGGGAAAAAACAATGAGCAGTTCTTC. This translates into CSVQSDRGKNNEQFF. The rearrangement links TRBV29-1 to TRBJ2-1; 8 bases line up with TRBD1. Trimming cost V 6 bases and J 5 bases; bases outside gene matches: 12. The CDR3 runs 15 residues. Looked up from germline, CDR1 is SQVTM and CDR2 is ANQGSEA.

This chain links TRBV4-3 with TRBJ1-6; D unresolved. The CDR3 consists of 16 residues. The V end lost 2 bases, the J end lost 6 bases, and 14 bases lay between the germline ends. Per germline, CDR1 LGHNA and CDR2 YSLEER. Here the CDR3 reads CASSQTPGRGNSPLHF. CDR3 nucleotides: TGCGCCAGCAGCCAAACCCCAGGACGGGGTAATTCACCCCTCCACTTT.

This chain joins TRBV5-8 and TRBJ2-2; D call uncertain. V shed 1 base and J shed 0 bases, with 13 bases lying between them. Germline loops: CDR1 SGHTS, CDR2 YDEGEE. The CDR3 is 17 amino acids. CDR3 in amino acids: CASSLPREGANTGELFF. The CDR3 region has the DNA TGTGCCAGCAGCTTGCCGAGAGAAGGAGCGAACACCGGGGAGCTGTTTTTT. The complete variable domain, with remaining parts taken from reference TRBV5-8 and TRBJ2-2, reads EAGVTQSPTHLIKTRGQQATLRCSPISGHTSVYWYQQALGLGLQFLLWYDEGEERNRGNFPPRFSGRQFPNYSSELNVNALELEDSALYLCASSLPREGANTGELFFGEGSRLTVL.

V usage is TRBV15 and J usage is TRBJ1-5, with TRBD1 as a possible D gene (6 bases). The germline CDR1 and CDR2 sequences are LNHNV and YYDKDF (reference sequence). The CDR3 covers 14 residues. V shed 0 bases and J shed 8 bases, with 11 bases lying between them. The CDR3 DNA follows: TGTGCCACCAGCAGAGAGCTACAGGGTAAGCCCCAGCATTTT. This gives the protein CATSRELQGKPQHF.

This sequence joins TRBV28 and TRBJ2-1; 11 bases align to TRBD1. Germline V gene sequence: CDR1 MDHEN, CDR2 SYDVKM. Trimming removed 3 bases from V and 6 bases from J; junction bases left unmatched: 4. This CDR3 is built from 15 residues. The DNA for the CDR3 is TGTGCCAGCAGTTTTTTCGGGACAGGGGGCAATGAGCAGTTCTTC. Translating it yields CASSFFGTGGNEQFF. Full variable domain (outside the CDR3, taken from reference TRBV28 and TRBJ2-1): DVKVTQSSRYLVKRTGEKVFLECVQDMDHENMFWYRQDPGLGLRLIYFSYDVKMKEKGDIPEGYSVSREKKERFSLILESASTNQTSMYLCASSFFGTGGNEQFFGPGTRLTVL.

The DNA of the CDR3 is TGTGCCAGCACCCAAGAGAGGACCGGGGAGCTGTTTTTT. As protein: CASTQERTGELFF. The chain is built from TRBV7-3 and TRBJ2-2; D gene uncertain. Deletions cut 7 bases from V and 5 bases from J, with 11 bases between. CDR1 is SGHTA, CDR2 FQGTGA, per germline. CDR3 length equals 13 residues. Full variable domain (outside the CDR3, taken from reference TRBV7-3 and TRBJ2-2): GAGVSQTPSNKVTEKGKYVELRCDPISGHTALYWYRQSLGQGPEFLIYFQGTGAADDSGLPNDRFFAVRPEGSVSTLKIQRTERGDSAVYLCASTQERTGELFFGEGSRLTVL.

The V call is TRBV14, the J call TRBJ2-4; 9 bases agree with TRBD1. The CDR3 has 19 amino acids. V shed 0 bases and J 6 bases; nucleotides not matched to a gene: 15. Germline-derived CDR1 and CDR2 are SGHDN and FVKESK. The CDR3 bases are TGTGCCAGCAGCCAAGAGGTCCGGGACAGGGTGAGATGTGGAAACATTCAGTACTTC. Translated, it gives CASSQEVRDRVRCGNIQYF.